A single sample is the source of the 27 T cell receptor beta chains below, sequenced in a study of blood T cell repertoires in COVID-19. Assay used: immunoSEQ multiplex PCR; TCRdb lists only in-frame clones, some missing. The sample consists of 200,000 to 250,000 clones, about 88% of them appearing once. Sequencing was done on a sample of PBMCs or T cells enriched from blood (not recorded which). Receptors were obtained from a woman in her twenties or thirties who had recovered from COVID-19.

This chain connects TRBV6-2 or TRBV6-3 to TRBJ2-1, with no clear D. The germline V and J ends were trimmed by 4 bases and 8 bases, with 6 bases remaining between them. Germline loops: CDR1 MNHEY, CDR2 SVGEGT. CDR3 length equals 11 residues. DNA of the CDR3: TGTGCCAGCAGTTGGAGCCATGAGCAGTTCTTC. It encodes CASSWSHEQFF.

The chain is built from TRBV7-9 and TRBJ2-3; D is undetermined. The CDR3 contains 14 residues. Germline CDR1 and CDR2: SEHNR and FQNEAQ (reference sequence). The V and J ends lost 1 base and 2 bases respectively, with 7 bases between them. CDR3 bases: TGTGCCAGCAGCTTAGATGCGGTCACAGATACGCAGTATTTT. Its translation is CASSLDAVTDTQYF.

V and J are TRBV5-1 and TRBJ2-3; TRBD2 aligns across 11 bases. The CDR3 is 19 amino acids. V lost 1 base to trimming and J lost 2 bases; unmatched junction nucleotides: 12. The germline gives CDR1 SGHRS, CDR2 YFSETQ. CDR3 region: CASSLQGVLAGADTDTQYF. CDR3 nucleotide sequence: TGCGCCAGCAGCTTGCAAGGGGTACTAGCGGGGGCCGACACAGATACGCAGTATTTT.

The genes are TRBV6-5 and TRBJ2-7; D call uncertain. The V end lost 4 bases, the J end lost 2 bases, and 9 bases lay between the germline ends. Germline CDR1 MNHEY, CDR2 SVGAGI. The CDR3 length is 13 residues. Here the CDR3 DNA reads TGTGCCAGCAGTTCCCCCCCAACCTACGAGCAGTACTTC. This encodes CASSSPPTYEQYF.

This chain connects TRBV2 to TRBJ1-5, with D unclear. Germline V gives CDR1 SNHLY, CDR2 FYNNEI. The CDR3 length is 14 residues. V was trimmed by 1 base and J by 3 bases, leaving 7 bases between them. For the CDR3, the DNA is TGTGCCAGCAGTGAAGATAGTCTCAATCAGCCCCAGCATTTT. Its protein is CASSEDSLNQPQHF. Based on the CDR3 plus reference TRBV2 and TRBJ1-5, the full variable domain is EPEVTQTPSHQVTQMGQEVILRCVPISNHLYFYWYRQILGQKVEFLVSFYNNEISEKSEIFDDQFSVERPDGSNFTLKIRSTKLEDSAMYFCASSEDSLNQPQHFGDGTRLSIL.

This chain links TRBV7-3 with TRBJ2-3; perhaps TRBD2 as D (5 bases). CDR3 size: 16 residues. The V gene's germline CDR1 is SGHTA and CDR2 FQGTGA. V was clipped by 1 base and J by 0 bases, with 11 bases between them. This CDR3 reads CASSLRRAASTDTQYF. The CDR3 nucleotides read TGTGCCAGCAGCTTAAGGCGGGCGGCTAGCACAGATACGCAGTATTTT. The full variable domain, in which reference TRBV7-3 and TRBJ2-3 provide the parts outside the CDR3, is GAGVSQTPSNKVTEKGKYVELRCDPISGHTALYWYRQSLGQGPEFLIYFQGTGAADDSGLPNDRFFAVRPEGSVSTLKIQRTERGDSAVYLCASSLRRAASTDTQYFGPGTRLTVL.

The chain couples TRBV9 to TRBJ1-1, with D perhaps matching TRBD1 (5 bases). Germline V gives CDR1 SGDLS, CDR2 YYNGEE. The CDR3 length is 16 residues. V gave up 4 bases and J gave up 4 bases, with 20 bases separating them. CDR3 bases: TGTGCCAGCAGCCCGTTCCCGGATGGGGGAGGCACTGAAGCTTTCTTT. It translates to CASSPFPDGGGTEAFF.

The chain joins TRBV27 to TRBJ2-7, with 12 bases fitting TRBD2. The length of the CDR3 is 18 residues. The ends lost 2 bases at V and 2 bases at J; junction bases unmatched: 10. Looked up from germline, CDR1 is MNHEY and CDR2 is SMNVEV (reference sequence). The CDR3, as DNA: TGTGCCAGCAGTTTAGTCCCTAGCGGGGGGGCCGCCGCCTACGAGCAGTACTTC. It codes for CASSLVPSGGAAAYEQYF.

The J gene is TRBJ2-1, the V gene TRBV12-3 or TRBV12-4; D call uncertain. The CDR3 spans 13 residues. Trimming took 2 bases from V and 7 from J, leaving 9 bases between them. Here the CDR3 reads CASSLSNGNEQFF. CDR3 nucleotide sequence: TGTGCCAGCAGTTTATCTAACGGGAATGAGCAGTTCTTC.

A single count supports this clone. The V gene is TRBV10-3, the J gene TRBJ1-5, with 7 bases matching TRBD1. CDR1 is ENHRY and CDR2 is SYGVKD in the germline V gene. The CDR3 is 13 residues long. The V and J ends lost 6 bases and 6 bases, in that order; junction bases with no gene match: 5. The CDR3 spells CAIRQGLRQPQHF. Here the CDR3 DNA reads TGTGCCATCAGACAGGGGTTGCGTCAGCCCCAGCATTTT.

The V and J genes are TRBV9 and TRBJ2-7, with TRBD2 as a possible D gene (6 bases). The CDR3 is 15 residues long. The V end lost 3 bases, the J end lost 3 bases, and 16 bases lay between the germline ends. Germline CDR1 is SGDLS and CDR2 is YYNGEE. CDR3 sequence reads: CASSAYPGTFYEQYF. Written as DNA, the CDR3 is TGTGCCAGCAGCGCCTACCCCGGGACTTTCTACGAGCAGTACTTC. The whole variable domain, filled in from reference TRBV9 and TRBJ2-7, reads DSGVTQTPKHLITATGQRVTLRCSPRSGDLSVYWYQQSLDQGLQFLIQYYNGEERAKGNILERFSAQQFPDLHSELNLSSLELGDSALYFCASSAYPGTFYEQYFGPGTRLTVT.

The chain's CDR3 is CASTTTGGAPEQFF. In DNA, the CDR3 is TGTGCCAGCACCACGACTGGGGGGGCGCCTGAGCAGTTCTTC. The J gene is TRBJ2-1, the V gene TRBV27; D might be TRBD2 (7 bases). This CDR3 comprises 14 residues. V dropped 7 bases and J dropped 9 bases, with 19 bases sitting between them. Germline V lookup: CDR1 MNHEY, CDR2 SMNVEV (reference sequence).

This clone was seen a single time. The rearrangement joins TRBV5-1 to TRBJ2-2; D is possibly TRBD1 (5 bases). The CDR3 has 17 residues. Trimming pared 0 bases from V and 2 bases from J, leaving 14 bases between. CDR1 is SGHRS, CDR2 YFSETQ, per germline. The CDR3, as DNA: TGCGCCAGCAGCTTGGACCTTTTGGGGCCTAACACCGGGGAGCTGTTTTTT. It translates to CASSLDLLGPNTGELFF.

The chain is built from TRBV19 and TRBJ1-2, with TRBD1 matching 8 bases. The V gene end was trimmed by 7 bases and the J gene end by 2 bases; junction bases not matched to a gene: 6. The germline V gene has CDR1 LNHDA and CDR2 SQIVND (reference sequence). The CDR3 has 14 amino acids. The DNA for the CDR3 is TGTGCCAGTAAAGCAGGGGGCGTAAACTATGGCTACACCTTC. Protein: CASKAGGVNYGYTF.

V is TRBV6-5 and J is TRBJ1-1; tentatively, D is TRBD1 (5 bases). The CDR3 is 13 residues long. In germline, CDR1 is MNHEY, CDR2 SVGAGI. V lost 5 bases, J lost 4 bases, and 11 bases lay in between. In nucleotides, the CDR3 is TGTGCCAGCAGTCCCCGGACAACCACTGAAGCTTTCTTT. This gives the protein CASSPRTTTEAFF.

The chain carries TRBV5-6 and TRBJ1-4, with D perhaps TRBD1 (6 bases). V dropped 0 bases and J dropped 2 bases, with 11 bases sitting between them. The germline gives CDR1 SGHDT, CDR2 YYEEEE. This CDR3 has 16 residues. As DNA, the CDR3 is TGTGCCAGCAGCTTGGTGGGACAAAGGACTAATGAAAAACTGTTTTTT. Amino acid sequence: CASSLVGQRTNEKLFF.

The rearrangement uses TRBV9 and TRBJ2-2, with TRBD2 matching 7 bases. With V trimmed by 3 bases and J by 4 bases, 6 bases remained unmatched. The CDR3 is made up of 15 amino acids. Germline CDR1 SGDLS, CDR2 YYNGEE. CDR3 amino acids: CASSGPGGSTGELFF. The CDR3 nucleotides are TGTGCCAGCAGCGGGCCCGGGGGGAGCACCGGGGAGCTGTTTTTT. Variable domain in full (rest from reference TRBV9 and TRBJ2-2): DSGVTQTPKHLITATGQRVTLRCSPRSGDLSVYWYQQSLDQGLQFLIQYYNGEERAKGNILERFSAQQFPDLHSELNLSSLELGDSALYFCASSGPGGSTGELFFGEGSRLTVL.

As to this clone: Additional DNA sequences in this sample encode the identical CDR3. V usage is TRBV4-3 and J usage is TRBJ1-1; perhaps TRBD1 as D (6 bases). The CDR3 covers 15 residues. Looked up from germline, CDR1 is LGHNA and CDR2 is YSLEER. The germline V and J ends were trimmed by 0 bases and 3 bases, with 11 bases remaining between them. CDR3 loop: CASSQDFSGDTEAFF. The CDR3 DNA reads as TGCGCCAGCAGCCAAGATTTTTCAGGGGACACTGAAGCTTTCTTT.

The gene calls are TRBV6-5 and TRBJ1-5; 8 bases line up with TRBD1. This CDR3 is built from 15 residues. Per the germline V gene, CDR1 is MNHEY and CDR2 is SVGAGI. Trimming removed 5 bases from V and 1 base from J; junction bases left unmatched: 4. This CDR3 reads CASSRTGSSNQPQHF. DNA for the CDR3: TGTGCCAGCAGTCGGACAGGGTCGAGCAATCAGCCCCAGCATTTT.

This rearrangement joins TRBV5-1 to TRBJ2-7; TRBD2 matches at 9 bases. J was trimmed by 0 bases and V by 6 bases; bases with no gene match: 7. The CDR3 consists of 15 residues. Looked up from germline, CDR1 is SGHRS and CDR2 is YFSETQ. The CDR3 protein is CASTERLAASYEQYF. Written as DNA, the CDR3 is TGCGCCAGCACCGAACGACTAGCGGCCTCCTACGAGCAGTACTTC.

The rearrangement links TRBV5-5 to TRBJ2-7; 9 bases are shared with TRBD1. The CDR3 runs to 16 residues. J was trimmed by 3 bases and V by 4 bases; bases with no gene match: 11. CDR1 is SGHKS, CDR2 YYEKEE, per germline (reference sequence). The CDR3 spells CASSPRLGQGFYEQYF. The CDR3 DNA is TGTGCCAGCAGCCCACGACTGGGACAGGGCTTCTACGAGCAGTACTTC.

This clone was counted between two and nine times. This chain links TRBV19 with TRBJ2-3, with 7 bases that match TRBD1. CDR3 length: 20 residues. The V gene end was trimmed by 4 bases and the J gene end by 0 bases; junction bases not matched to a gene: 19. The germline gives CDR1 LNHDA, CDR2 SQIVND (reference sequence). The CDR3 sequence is CASSKTGTSGWGTSTDTQYF. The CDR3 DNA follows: TGTGCCAGTAGTAAGACAGGGACATCAGGGTGGGGAACTAGCACAGATACGCAGTATTTT.

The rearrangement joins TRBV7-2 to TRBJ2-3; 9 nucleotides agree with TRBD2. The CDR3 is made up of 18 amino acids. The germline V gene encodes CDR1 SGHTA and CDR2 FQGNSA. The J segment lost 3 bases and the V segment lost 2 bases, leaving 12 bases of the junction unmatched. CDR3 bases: TGTGCCAGCAGCTTATTTTCTAGCGGGGCTGGTGGTACAGATACGCAGTATTTT. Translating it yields CASSLFSSGAGGTDTQYF.

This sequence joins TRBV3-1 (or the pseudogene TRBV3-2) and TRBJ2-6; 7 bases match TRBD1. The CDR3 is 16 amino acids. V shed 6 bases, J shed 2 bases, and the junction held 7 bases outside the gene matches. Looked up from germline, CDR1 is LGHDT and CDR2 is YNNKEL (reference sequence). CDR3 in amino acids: CASRRGQAAGANVLTF. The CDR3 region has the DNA TGTGCCAGCAGACGAGGACAGGCTGCTGGGGCCAACGTCCTGACTTTC.

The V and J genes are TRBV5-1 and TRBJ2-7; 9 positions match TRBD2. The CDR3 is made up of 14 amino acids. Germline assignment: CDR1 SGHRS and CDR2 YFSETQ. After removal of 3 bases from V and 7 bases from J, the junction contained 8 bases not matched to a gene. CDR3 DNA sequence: TGCGCCAGCAGCTCCCGCGGGGGGGTTGGGGAGCAGTACTTC. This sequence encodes CASSSRGGVGEQYF.

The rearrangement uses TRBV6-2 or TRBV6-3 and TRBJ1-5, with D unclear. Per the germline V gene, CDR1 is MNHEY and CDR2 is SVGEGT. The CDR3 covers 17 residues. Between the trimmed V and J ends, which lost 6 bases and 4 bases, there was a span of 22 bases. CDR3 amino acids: CASSPHLYEGWNQPQHF. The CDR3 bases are TGTGCCAGCAGCCCCCATCTTTATGAGGGTTGGAATCAGCCCCAGCATTTT.

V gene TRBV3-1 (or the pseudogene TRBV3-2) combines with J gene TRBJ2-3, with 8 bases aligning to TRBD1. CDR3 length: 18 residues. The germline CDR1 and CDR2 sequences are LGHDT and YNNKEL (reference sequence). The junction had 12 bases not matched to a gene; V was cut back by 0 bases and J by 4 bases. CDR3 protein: CASSQDYPDRGGSDTQYF. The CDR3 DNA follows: TGTGCCAGCAGCCAAGATTATCCTGACAGGGGTGGGTCAGATACGCAGTATTTT.